The sequence of this TCR beta chain was determined in a study of T cells expressing NK-cell markers. Overall study: HCMV serostatus: seven of eight sequenced donors positive, one negative.

Researchers built TCR beta cDNA using 5'RACE template switching with UMIs. TCRdb reprocessed the 5' RACE reads and keeps a single row for each CDR3 protein, giving no DNA. This table holds 550,000 to 600,000 distinct CDR3 sequences. This CDR3 comprises 16 residues. Germline V gives CDR1 MDHEN, CDR2 SYDVKM. About this clonotype: The antigen is not known.

Study-level points and caveats: Six or seven donors carried dominant NKG2C+ clonotypes that made up about 1.0-7.0% of their CD8+ T cells.

Material: blood T cells: a sorted CD56 or NKG2C T cell subset, CD4+ or CD8+ T cells, or bulk PBMC T cells (not recorded which). The sequence was obtained from a man aged 18 to 29 in good health. The gene calls are TRBV28 and TRBJ2-6; TCRdb returns TRBD1, unconfirmable since there is no DNA. CDR3 in amino acids: CASRGTGEPGANVLTF.